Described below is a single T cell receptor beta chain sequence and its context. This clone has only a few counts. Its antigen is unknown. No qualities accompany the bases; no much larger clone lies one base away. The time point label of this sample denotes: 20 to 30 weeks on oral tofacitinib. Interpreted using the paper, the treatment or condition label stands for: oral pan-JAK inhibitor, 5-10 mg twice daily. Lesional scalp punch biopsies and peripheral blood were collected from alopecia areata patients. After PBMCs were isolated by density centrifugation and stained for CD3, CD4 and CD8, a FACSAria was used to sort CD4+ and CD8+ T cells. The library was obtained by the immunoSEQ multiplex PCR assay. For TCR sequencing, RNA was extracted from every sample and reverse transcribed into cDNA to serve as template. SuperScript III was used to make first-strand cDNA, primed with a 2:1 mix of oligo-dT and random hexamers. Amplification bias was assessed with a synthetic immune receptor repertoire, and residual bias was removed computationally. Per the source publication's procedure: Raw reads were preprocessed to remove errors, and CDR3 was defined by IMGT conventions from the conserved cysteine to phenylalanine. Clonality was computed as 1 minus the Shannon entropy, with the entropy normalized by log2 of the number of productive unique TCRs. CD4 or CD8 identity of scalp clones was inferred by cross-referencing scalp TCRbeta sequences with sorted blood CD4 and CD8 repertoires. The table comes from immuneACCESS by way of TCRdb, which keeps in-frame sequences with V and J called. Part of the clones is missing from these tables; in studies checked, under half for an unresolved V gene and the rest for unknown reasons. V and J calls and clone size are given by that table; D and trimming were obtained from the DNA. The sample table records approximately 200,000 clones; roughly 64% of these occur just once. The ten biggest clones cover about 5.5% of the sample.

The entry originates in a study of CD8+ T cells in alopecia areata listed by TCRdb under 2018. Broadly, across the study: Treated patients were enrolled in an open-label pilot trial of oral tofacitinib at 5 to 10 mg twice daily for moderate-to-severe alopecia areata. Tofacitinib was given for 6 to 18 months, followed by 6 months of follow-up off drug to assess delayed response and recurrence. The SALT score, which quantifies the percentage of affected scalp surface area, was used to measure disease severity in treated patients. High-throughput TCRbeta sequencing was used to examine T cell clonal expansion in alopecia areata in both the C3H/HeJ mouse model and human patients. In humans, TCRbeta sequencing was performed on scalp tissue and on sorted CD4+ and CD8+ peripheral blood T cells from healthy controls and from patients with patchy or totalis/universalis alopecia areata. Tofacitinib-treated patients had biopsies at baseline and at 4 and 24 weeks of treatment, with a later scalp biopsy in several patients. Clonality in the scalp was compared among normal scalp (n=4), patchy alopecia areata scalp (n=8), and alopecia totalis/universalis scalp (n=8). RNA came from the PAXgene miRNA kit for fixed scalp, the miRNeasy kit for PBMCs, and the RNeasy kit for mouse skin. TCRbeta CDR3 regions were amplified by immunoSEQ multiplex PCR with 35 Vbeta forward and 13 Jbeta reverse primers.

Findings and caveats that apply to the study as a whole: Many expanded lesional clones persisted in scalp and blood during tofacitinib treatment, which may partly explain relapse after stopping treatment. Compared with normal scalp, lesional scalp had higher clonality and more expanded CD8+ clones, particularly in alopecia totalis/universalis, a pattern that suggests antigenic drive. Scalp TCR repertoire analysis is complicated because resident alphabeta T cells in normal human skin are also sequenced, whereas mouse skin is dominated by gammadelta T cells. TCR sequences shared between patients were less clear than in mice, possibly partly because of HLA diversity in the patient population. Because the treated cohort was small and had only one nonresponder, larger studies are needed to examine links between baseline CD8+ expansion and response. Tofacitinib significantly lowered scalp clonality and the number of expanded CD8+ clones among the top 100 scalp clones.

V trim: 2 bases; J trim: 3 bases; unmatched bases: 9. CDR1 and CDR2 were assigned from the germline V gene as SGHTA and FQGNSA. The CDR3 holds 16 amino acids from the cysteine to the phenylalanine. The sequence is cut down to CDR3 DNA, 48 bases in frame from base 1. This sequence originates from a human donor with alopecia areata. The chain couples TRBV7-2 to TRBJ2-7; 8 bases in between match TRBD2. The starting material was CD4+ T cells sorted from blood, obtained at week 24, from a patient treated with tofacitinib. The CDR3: CASSLLPGRANYEQYF. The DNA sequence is TGTGCCAGCAGCTTACTCCCCGGGAGGGCCAACTACGAGCAGTACTTC.